The TCR beta chain under discussion was sequenced for a study of T cell responses to AZD1222 COVID-19 vaccine. After removal of 1 base from V and 1 base from J, the junction contained 2 bases not matched to a gene. CDR3 length equals 15 residues. Germline V gives CDR1 LNHDA, CDR2 SQIVND (reference sequence). Profiling relied on immunoSEQ multiplex PCR, and the TCRdb table lists in-frame clones only, not all of them. This table holds around 150,000 clones, approximately 88% found once. Second-dose intervals near 4 or 12 weeks were combined. This sequence was found in an adult who received the AZD1222 COVID-19 vaccine. V usage is TRBV19 and J usage is TRBJ1-1; TRBD1 aligns across 8 bases. The sequencing used peripheral blood, collected 28 days after the second AZD1222 dose. The CDR3 region has the DNA TGTGCCAGTAGTATAGGAGGGACAGGGAACACTGAAGCTTTCTTT. It yields the protein CASSIGGTGNTEAFF.